This T cell receptor beta chain was captured in a study of technical replicates of blood from a few donors. Germline CDR1 is MNHNS and CDR2 is SASEGT. This CDR3 is 12 amino acids long. The ends were cut back, 8 bases at V and 6 bases at J, with 14 bases in the middle. Assay: immunoSEQ multiplex PCR; the TCRdb copy retains only in-frame clones and omits some. The data contain 65,000 to 95,000 clones, around 90% of them singletons. Sequencing was carried out using T cells isolated from PBMCs. The TCR was taken from a human donor in good health. V is TRBV6-1 and J is TRBJ2-7; tentatively, D is TRBD1 (5 bases). CDR3 protein: CASEWGTGEQYF. CDR3 DNA: TGTGCCAGCGAATGGGGTACAGGCGAGCAGTACTTC.